The 2 T cell receptor beta chains below all came from one sample that was sequenced in a study of cytomegalovirus exposure and HLA in healthy donors. PCR employed 60 Vbeta and 13 Jbeta primers. Profiled with immunoSEQ multiplex PCR; TCRdb holds only in-frame clones, not every one. The sample holds about 150,000 clones, about 72% seen once. The sequenced sample consisted of PBMCs. These TCRs come from a man in his 60s in good health and CMV-seronegative.

This chain uses TRBV5-4 with TRBJ2-5; no clear D. CDR3 size: 13 residues. Trimming pared 1 base from V and 5 bases from J, leaving 9 bases between. CDR1 is SGHNT, CDR2 YYREEE, per germline (reference sequence). As DNA, the CDR3 is TGTGCCAGCAGCTTGAATAGCCAGGAGACCCAGTACTTC. Its translation is CASSLNSQETQYF.

The sample holds a few counts of this clone. This chain uses TRBV28 with TRBJ2-7; D is possibly TRBD1 (6 bases). V lost 3 bases, J lost 3 bases, and 15 bases lay in between. CDR3 length: 15 residues. From germline, CDR1 is MDHEN and CDR2 SYDVKM. CDR3 sequence reads: CASSLGPRQVYEQYF. For the CDR3, the DNA is TGTGCCAGCAGTTTGGGACCGAGACAGGTCTACGAGCAGTACTTC.